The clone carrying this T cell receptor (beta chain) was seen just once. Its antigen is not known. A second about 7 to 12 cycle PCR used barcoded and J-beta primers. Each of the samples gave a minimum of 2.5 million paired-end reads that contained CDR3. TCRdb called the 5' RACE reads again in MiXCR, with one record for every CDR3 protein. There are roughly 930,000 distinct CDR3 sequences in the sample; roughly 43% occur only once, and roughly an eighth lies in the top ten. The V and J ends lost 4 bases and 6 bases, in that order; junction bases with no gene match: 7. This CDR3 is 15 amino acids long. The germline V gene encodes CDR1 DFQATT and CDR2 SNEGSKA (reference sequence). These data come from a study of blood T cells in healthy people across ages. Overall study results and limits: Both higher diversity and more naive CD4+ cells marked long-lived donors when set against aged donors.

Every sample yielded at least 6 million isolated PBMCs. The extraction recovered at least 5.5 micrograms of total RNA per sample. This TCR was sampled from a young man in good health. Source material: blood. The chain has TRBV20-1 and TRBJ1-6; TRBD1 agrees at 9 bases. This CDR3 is CSATSTGGSNSPLHF. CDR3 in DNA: TGCAGTGCTACATCGACAGGGGGTTCTAATTCACCCCTCCACTTT.